This passage covers 24 T cell receptor beta chains from one sample sequenced in a study of T cells in tuberculosis. Thawed, overnight-rested PBMC were stained with GMM-loaded CD1B tetramer, viability dye and anti-CD3, then sorted. CD1B tetramers were loaded with Rhodococcus equi-derived C32 glucose monomycolate. Profiled with immunoSEQ multiplex PCR; TCRdb holds only in-frame clones, not every one. The repertoire holds about 54,000 clones, with approximately 91% as singletons. The specimen sequenced was CD1b-GMM tetramer-negative cells sorted from PBMCs. All receptors derive from an adult woman with latent tuberculosis.

V and J are TRBV27 and TRBJ2-5, with unresolved D. CDR3 size: 13 residues. Germline CDR1 MNHEY, CDR2 SMNVEV (reference sequence). The V end was cut by 6 bases, the J end by 6 bases, with 14 bases between. The CDR3 is CASRGLGRKTQYF. DNA of the CDR3: TGTGCCAGCAGAGGATTGGGCAGGAAGACCCAGTACTTC.

The rearrangement links TRBV7-9 to TRBJ2-2; 10 nucleotides agree with TRBD1. J was trimmed by 5 bases and V by 5 bases; bases with no gene match: 5. Per germline, CDR1 SEHNR and CDR2 FQNEAQ (reference sequence). CDR3 length equals 15 residues. The CDR3 nucleotides are TGTGCCAGCAGCCCGGACAGGGGGACAACCGGGGAGCTGTTTTTT. It yields the protein CASSPDRGTTGELFF. The variable domain in full, completed from reference TRBV7-9 and TRBJ2-2, reads DTGVSQNPRHKITKRGQNVTFRCDPISEHNRLYWYRQTLGQGPEFLTYFQNEAQLEKSRLLSDRFSAERPKGSFSTLEIQRTEQGDSAMYLCASSPDRGTTGELFFGEGSRLTVL.

The chain couples TRBV14 to TRBJ2-1; 7 nucleotides match TRBD2. V dropped 0 bases and J dropped 0; count of bases not matched to a gene: 11. CDR1 SGHDN and CDR2 FVKESK come from the germline V gene. This CDR3 spans 19 amino acids. CDR3 loop: CASSQERRGLTSSYNEQFF. CDR3 bases: TGTGCCAGCAGCCAAGAGCGGAGGGGACTAACGAGCTCCTACAATGAGCAGTTCTTC. Filled out from reference TRBV14 and TRBJ2-1, the complete variable domain reads EAGVTQFPSHSVIEKGQTVTLRCDPISGHDNLYWYRRVMGKEIKFLLHFVKESKQDESGMPNNRFLAERTGGTYSTLKVQPAELEDSGVYFCASSQERRGLTSSYNEQFFGPGTRLTVL.

This chain links TRBV4-3 with TRBJ1-5, with TRBD1 matching over 8 bases. V shed 0 bases, J shed 3 bases, and the junction held 7 bases outside the gene matches. The CDR3 has 17 amino acids. CDR1 LGHNA and CDR2 YSLEER come from the germline V gene. The CDR3 loop reads CASSQEAGGAANQPQHF. The CDR3 nucleotides are TGCGCCAGCAGCCAAGAGGCAGGGGGCGCAGCCAATCAGCCCCAGCATTTT.

The V and J genes are TRBV14 and TRBJ2-1; D ambiguous. With 2 bases removed from V and 3 bases from J, the gap between germline ends came to 5 bases. The CDR3 totals 13 residues. Germline lookup yields CDR1 SGHDN and CDR2 FVKESK. CDR3 nucleotide sequence: TGTGCCAGCAGCCAACCCCTCTACAATGAGCAGTTCTTC. Its translation: CASSQPLYNEQFF.

This chain uses TRBV18 with TRBJ2-7; 10 bases are a match to TRBD1. CDR3 length: 15 amino acids. The V gene's germline CDR1 is KGHSH and CDR2 LQKENI. Trimming took 6 bases from V and 2 from J; bases not matched to a gene: 7. CDR3 residues: CASSPGQGLTYEQYF. The DNA of the CDR3 is TGTGCCAGCTCCCCGGGACAGGGGCTGACCTACGAGCAGTACTTC.

The chain employs TRBV18 and TRBJ2-7, with 10 bases lining up with TRBD1. The germline V gene has CDR1 KGHSH and CDR2 LQKENI. V dropped 4 bases and J dropped 3; count of bases not matched to a gene: 9. The CDR3 consists of 16 residues. CDR3 in amino acids: CASSHNRQGAVYEQYF. The CDR3 DNA reads as TGTGCCAGCTCACACAACCGACAGGGGGCCGTCTACGAGCAGTACTTC.

This sequence joins TRBV9 and TRBJ2-3; D not certain. V was cut by 0 bases and J by 3 bases, with 20 bases left in between. From germline, CDR1 is SGDLS and CDR2 YYNGEE. This CDR3 region has 18 residues. The CDR3 sequence: CASSVGTPTYDLTDTQYF. Here the CDR3 DNA reads TGTGCCAGCAGCGTAGGAACCCCAACCTACGATTTAACAGATACGCAGTATTTT.

The genes are TRBV4-1 and TRBJ1-3; unclear D gene. Looked up from germline, CDR1 is MGHRA and CDR2 is YSYEKL. The germline V and J ends were trimmed by 0 bases and 2 bases, with 5 bases remaining between them. This CDR3 has 14 residues. CDR3 nucleotide sequence: TGCGCCAGCAGCCAAGATATAGCTGGAAACACCATATATTTT. Protein product: CASSQDIAGNTIYF.

This clone was counted a single time. The gene calls are TRBV5-1 and TRBJ2-5, with 7 positions matching TRBD1. The ends lost 3 bases at V and 4 bases at J; junction bases unmatched: 9. The length of the CDR3 is 15 residues. Germline V gene lookup returns CDR1 SGHRS and CDR2 YFSETQ. For the CDR3, the DNA is TGCGCCAGCAGCTCCACAGGGGACCGGGGAGAGACCCAGTACTTC. Encoded protein: CASSSTGDRGETQYF.

The chain joins TRBV5-1 to TRBJ2-5; TRBD1 matches at 8 bases. The V segment lost 4 bases and the J segment 5 bases; nucleotides outside the gene matches: 10. The CDR3 is made up of 15 amino acids. Germline CDR1 and CDR2: SGHRS and YFSETQ. CDR3 sequence: CASSRGQGLGETQYF. The CDR3 DNA is TGCGCCAGCAGCCGAGGACAGGGCCTCGGGGAGACCCAGTACTTC.

This rearrangement joins TRBV4-3 to TRBJ1-1; D gene uncertain. The CDR3 is made up of 16 amino acids. CDR1 is LGHNA and CDR2 is YSLEER in the germline V gene. V was trimmed by 3 bases and J by 4 bases, leaving 18 bases between them. The CDR3 DNA sequence: TGCGCCAGCAGCCAGGCCGGGAATCTCCGCGGCACTGAAGCTTTCTTT. Protein: CASSQAGNLRGTEAFF.

The V and J genes are TRBV7-8 and TRBJ2-2; D might be TRBD1 (6 bases). Germline loops: CDR1 SGHVS, CDR2 FQNEAQ. This CDR3 is built from 14 residues. The ends were cut back, 4 bases at V and 3 bases at J, with 9 bases in the middle. CDR3 amino acids: CASSYYRDTGELFF. The CDR3 DNA follows: TGTGCCAGCAGCTATTACAGGGACACCGGGGAGCTGTTTTTT.

The chain has TRBV9 and TRBJ2-2; D is perhaps TRBD2 (6 bases). CDR1 and CDR2 (germline): SGDLS, YYNGEE. The CDR3 has 16 amino acids. The germline V and J ends were trimmed by 0 bases and 3 bases, with 12 bases remaining between them. CDR3 loop: CASSVVAGRYTGELFF. The CDR3 nucleotides are TGTGCCAGCAGCGTAGTGGCGGGGAGGTACACCGGGGAGCTGTTTTTT.

J is TRBJ2-2 and V is TRBV19, with TRBD1 as a possible D gene (6 bases). Trimming shortened V by 4 bases and J by 4 bases, and 16 bases separated the two germline ends. Germline CDR1 LNHDA, CDR2 SQIVND (reference sequence). The CDR3 contains 16 residues. The CDR3 loop reads CASSTLHRVSTGELFF. In DNA, the CDR3 is TGTGCCAGTAGTACCCTCCACAGGGTTAGCACCGGGGAGCTGTTTTTT.

This clone was recorded a few times. The chain joins TRBV10-3 to TRBJ1-3; 7 positions match TRBD1. This CDR3 has 16 amino acids. Germline V gene sequence: CDR1 ENHRY, CDR2 SYGVKD. V was pared by 0 bases and J by 0 bases, with 2 bases of the junction left unmatched. The CDR3 sequence: CAISESRDSSGNTIYF. The DNA for the CDR3 is TGTGCCATCAGTGAGTCGAGGGACAGCTCTGGAAACACCATATATTTT.

The V and J genes are TRBV29-1 and TRBJ2-7; tentatively, D is TRBD1 (6 bases). V dropped 7 bases and J dropped 1 base, with 11 bases sitting between them. The germline V gene has CDR1 SQVTM and CDR2 ANQGSEA. The CDR3 sequence is 12 residues long. This chain's CDR3 is CSAQGTSYEQYF. In DNA, the CDR3 is TGCAGCGCCCAAGGGACATCCTACGAGCAGTACTTC.

The chain employs TRBV2 and TRBJ2-3; TRBD2 matches 12 bases. CDR1 SNHLY and CDR2 FYNNEI come from the germline V gene. The CDR3 loop spans 16 amino acids. The trim removed 4 bases at V and 1 base at J, leaving 3 bases unmatched. This chain's CDR3 is CASSGWTSGGTDTQYF. CDR3 nucleotides: TGTGCCAGCAGTGGGTGGACTAGCGGGGGCACAGATACGCAGTATTTT.

This chain joins TRBV7-8 and TRBJ2-5, with D possibly being TRBD2 (6 bases). There are 14 residues in the CDR3. Trimming left V 5 bases short and J 4 bases short, with 14 bases between. Germline lookup yields CDR1 SGHVS and CDR2 FQNEAQ. CDR3 amino acids: CASSPGTGGETQYF. The DNA of the CDR3 is TGTGCCAGCAGCCCAGGCACCGGGGGAGAGACCCAGTACTTC.

The chain has TRBV29-1 and TRBJ1-1; TRBD1 aligns across 7 bases. This CDR3 comprises 15 residues. Germline V gene lookup returns CDR1 SQVTM and CDR2 ANQGSEA. The junction had 12 bases not matched to a gene; V was cut back by 4 bases and J by 4 bases. CDR3 protein: CSVASKRQGGTEAFF. The CDR3 bases are TGCAGCGTTGCTTCCAAGAGACAGGGAGGCACTGAAGCTTTCTTT.

This clone has more than one count but fewer than ten. The chain employs TRBV7-6 and TRBJ2-3; 10 nucleotides align to TRBD2. Per germline, CDR1 SGHVS and CDR2 FNYEAQ. The CDR3 has 16 residues. With 5 bases clipped from V and 4 bases from J, the junction kept 9 bases outside the gene matches. Written as DNA, the CDR3 is TGTGCCAGCAGCCTACTAGCGGGGAGCCCCGCAGATACGCAGTATTTT. Amino acids: CASSLLAGSPADTQYF.

The chain recombines TRBV30 with TRBJ1-1; 7 positions agree with TRBD1. In germline, CDR1 is GTSNPN, CDR2 SVGIG (reference sequence). The CDR3 loop spans 15 amino acids. Trimming took 3 bases from V and 5 from J; bases not matched to a gene: 12. The CDR3 DNA reads as TGTGCCTGGAGGAGGAACAGGGGTTTTTCGACTGAAGCTTTCTTT. It is translated as CAWRRNRGFSTEAFF.

The chain recombines TRBV5-6 with TRBJ1-5; no clear D. Trimming took off 4 bases at V and 7 bases at J, with 24 bases between the two ends. CDR3 size: 17 residues. CDR1 and CDR2 (germline): SGHDT, YYEEEE. The CDR3 region is CASSKDFSNSGGQPQHF. The CDR3 DNA sequence: TGTGCCAGCAGCAAGGACTTCAGCAACTCAGGCGGCCAGCCCCAGCATTTT.

The rearrangement links TRBV12-1 to TRBJ2-5; whether TRBD2, the table's D call, matches the DNA was not checked. TRBV12-1 represents a pseudogene. This CDR3 comprises 15 residues. The CDR3 DNA reads as TGTGCCAGCAGCTCTAGCGGGGGGCGAACGGAGACCCAGTACTTC. This gives the protein CASSSSGGRTETQYF.